This TCR beta chain was captured by sequencing in a study of cytomegalovirus exposure and HLA in healthy donors. Regarding the study as a whole: Cytomegalovirus-associated status was assigned to 164 TCR beta chains. Most of the CMV-associated TCR beta chains (in a later analysis) appeared to be HLA-restricted.

Researchers ran the PCR with 60 Vbeta and 13 Jbeta primers. Method: immunoSEQ multiplex PCR; TCRdb's copy keeps in-frame clones and lacks some. The data show about 160,000 clones, with roughly 79% seen just once and over 0.95% held by the top ten. The CDR3 loop spans 12 amino acids. Trimming removed 5 bases at V and 5 bases at J, with 9 bases between. Looked up from germline, CDR1 is SGHTA and CDR2 is FQGNSA. On this clone: Its antigen is still unknown.

The sample was PBMCs. The receptor was derived from a woman aged 45-60 years in good health and CMV-seronegative. V gene TRBV7-2 combines with J gene TRBJ1-1; no clear D. The CDR3, as DNA: TGTGCCAGCAGCCCCCGGAGGACTGAAGCTTTCTTT. Its protein is CASSPRRTEAFF.